Described below is a single T cell receptor (beta chain) sequence and its context. CDR1 SGDLS and CDR2 YYNGEE come from the germline V gene. The V and J ends lost 4 bases and 2 bases respectively, with 12 bases between them. This CDR3 region has 14 residues. These data are taken from a study of blood T cell repertoires in COVID-19. The method was immunoSEQ multiplex PCR; TCRdb's version includes in-frame clones alone and lacks a portion of them. Here the sample spans around 230,000 clones, approximately 88% being singletons. What was sequenced was PBMCs or T cells enriched from blood (not recorded which). The clonotype was recovered from a middle-aged woman with acute COVID-19. The chain employs TRBV9 and TRBJ1-2; no clear D. The CDR3 reads CASSRPPGNYGYTF. CDR3 sequence (DNA): TGTGCCAGCAGCCGCCCTCCCGGGAACTATGGCTACACCTTC.